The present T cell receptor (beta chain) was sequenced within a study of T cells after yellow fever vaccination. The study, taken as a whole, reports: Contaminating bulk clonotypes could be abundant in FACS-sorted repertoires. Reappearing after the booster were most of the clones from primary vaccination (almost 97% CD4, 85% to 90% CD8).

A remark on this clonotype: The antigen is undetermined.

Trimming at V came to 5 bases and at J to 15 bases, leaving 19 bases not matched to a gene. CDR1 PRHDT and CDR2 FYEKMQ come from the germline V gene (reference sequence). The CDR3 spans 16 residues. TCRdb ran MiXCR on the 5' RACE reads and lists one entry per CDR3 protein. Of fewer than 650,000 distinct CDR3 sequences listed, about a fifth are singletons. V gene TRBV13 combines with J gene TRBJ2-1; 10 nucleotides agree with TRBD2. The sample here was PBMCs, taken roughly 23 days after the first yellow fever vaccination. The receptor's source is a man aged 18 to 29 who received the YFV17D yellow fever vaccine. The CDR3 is CASSPVAGLASGGRFF. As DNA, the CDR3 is TGTGCCAGCAGCCCCGTGGCGGGACTAGCGTCGGGGGGTCGGTTCTTC.